This passage covers 8 T cell receptor beta chains from one sample sequenced in a study of blood T cell repertoires in COVID-19. This table comes from immunoSEQ multiplex PCR, and its TCRdb copy is limited to in-frame clones, with some not included. The sample has about 230,000 clones; under 85% are singletons. The source material was PBMCs or T cells enriched from blood (not recorded which). Receptor source: a man in his 60s who had recovered from COVID-19.

The chain recombines TRBV19 with TRBJ1-4, with D possibly TRBD1 on 6 matching bases. CDR1 is LNHDA, CDR2 SQIVND, per germline (reference sequence). The CDR3 is made up of 13 amino acids. With 3 bases removed from V and 7 bases from J, the gap between germline ends came to 9 bases. This CDR3 reads CASSIQGFEKLFF. Written as DNA, the CDR3 is TGTGCCAGTAGTATCCAGGGGTTTGAAAAACTGTTTTTT.

The gene calls are TRBV5-1 and TRBJ2-7, with a weak D call TRBD1 (7 bases). Germline V gene data show CDR1 as SGHRS and CDR2 as YFSETQ. Trimming shortened V by 0 bases and J by 0 bases, and 13 bases separated the two germline ends. This CDR3 comprises 16 residues. The CDR3 region is CASSLDAQGGSYEQYF. The CDR3 bases are TGCGCCAGCAGCTTGGATGCCCAGGGGGGCTCCTACGAGCAGTACTTC.

This clone occurred once. The rearrangement links TRBV11-3 to TRBJ1-1; D is unresolved. The CDR3 contains 14 residues. V was trimmed by 2 bases and J by 0 bases, leaving 7 bases between them. The germline V gene has CDR1 SGHNT and CDR2 YENEEA. The CDR3 region has the DNA TGTGCCAGCAGCTTACTCCCGGTGAACACTGAAGCTTTCTTT. It encodes CASSLLPVNTEAFF. Together with reference TRBV11-3 and TRBJ1-1, the CDR3 gives the full variable domain: EAGVVQSPRYKIIEKKQPVAFWCNPISGHNTLYWYLQNLGQGPELLIRYENEEAVDDSQLPKDRFSAERLKGVDSTLKIQPAELGDSAVYLCASSLLPVNTEAFFGQGTRLTVV.

The chain recombines TRBV2 with TRBJ2-1; 7 bases match TRBD1. With V trimmed by 6 bases and J by 4 bases, 6 bases remained unmatched. Looked up from germline, CDR1 is SNHLY and CDR2 is FYNNEI. There are 14 residues in the CDR3. The CDR3 spells CASSRDSPYNEQFF. CDR3 bases: TGTGCCAGCAGCCGGGACAGCCCATACAATGAGCAGTTCTTC.

This clone was detected only once. The chain is built from TRBV19 and TRBJ2-7; D may be TRBD2 (5 bases). Germline lookup yields CDR1 LNHDA and CDR2 SQIVND (reference sequence). The germline V and J ends were trimmed by 6 bases and 5 bases, with 8 bases remaining between them. The CDR3 runs to 11 residues. Here the CDR3 DNA reads TGTGCCAGTAGGGTCGGGGACGAGCAGTACTTC. Its translation: CASRVGDEQYF.

This rearrangement joins TRBV19 to TRBJ1-1; no firm D call. Germline V lookup: CDR1 LNHDA, CDR2 SQIVND (reference sequence). The V and J ends lost 3 bases and 5 bases respectively, with 7 bases between them. The CDR3 runs 12 residues. This chain's CDR3 is CASSIRETEAFF. The CDR3 DNA follows: TGTGCCAGTAGTATCCGTGAGACTGAAGCTTTCTTT.

The V gene is TRBV15, the J gene TRBJ2-7; possible D gene TRBD1, 5 bases. The CDR3 has 13 amino acids. Per the germline V gene, CDR1 is LNHNV and CDR2 is YYDKDF (reference sequence). Trimming cost V 0 bases and J 13 bases, with 16 bases left between them. In DNA form, the CDR3 reads TGTGCCACCAGCAGAGATCCCGACAGCCCAGTATACTTC. Protein: CATSRDPDSPVYF.

V gene TRBV23-1 combines with J gene TRBJ1-2; 8 bases are shared with TRBD1. TRBV23-1 is reported as an ORF; its role is uncertain. Trimming at V came to 3 bases and at J to 4 bases, leaving 4 bases not matched to a gene. There are 14 residues in the CDR3. This chain's CDR3 is CASSHQGASYGYTF. The CDR3 DNA is TGCGCCAGCAGTCACCAGGGGGCGAGCTATGGCTACACCTTC.